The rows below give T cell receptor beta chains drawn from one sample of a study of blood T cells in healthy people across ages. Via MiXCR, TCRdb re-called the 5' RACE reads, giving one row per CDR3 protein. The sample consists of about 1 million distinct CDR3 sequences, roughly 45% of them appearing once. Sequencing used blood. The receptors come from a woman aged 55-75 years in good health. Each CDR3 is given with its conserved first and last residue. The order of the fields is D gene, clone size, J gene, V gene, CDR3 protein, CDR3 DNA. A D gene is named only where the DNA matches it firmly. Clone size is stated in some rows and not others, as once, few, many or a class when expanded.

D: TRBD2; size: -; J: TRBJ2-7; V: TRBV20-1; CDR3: CSASSGSKYEQYF; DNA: TGCAGTGCTAGTAGCGGGAGTAAATACGAGCAGTACTTC
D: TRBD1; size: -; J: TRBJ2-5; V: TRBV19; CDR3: CASSIKETGERETQYF; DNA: TGTGCCAGTAGTATTAAGGAGACAGGGGAGAGGGAGACCCAGTACTTC
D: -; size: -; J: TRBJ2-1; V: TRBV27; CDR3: CASSLGLNDYNEQFF; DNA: TGTGCCAGCAGTTTAGGGCTAAACGATTACAATGAGCAGTTCTTC
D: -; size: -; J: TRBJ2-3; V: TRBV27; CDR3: CASSFGRTGDTQYF; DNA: TGTGCCAGCAGTTTTGGCCGAACGGGAGATACGCAGTATTTT
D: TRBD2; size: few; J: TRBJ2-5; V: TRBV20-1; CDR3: CSARDPTSPNEQYF; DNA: TGCAGTGCTAGAGACCCGACTAGCCCGAATGAGCAGTACTTC
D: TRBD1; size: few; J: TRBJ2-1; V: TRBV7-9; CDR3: CASSEKGASYNEQFF; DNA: TGTGCCAGCAGTGAAAAGGGGGCCTCCTACAATGAGCAGTTCTTC
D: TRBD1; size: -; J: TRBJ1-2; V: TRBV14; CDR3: CASSQAGGVVAYGYTF; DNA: TGTGCCAGCAGCCAAGCAGGGGGCGTGGTGGCTTACGGCTACACCTTC
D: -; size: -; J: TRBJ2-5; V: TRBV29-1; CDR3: CSGAVGSNEQYF; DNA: TGCAGCGGGGCAGTTGGGTCCAATGAGCAGTACTTC
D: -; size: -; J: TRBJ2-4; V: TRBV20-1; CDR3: CSARDIGVNIQYF; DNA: TGCAGTGCTAGAGATATTGGAGTGAACATTCAGTACTTC
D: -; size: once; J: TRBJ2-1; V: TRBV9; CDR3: CASSARGHNEQFF; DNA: TGTGCCAGCAGCGCTAGAGGGCACAATGAGCAGTTCTTC
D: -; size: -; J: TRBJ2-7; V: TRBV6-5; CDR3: CASSYNPRATAYEQSF; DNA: TGTGCCAGCAGTTACAATCCGCGGGCGACCGCCTACGAGCAGTCCTTC
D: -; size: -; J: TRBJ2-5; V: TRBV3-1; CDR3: CAGSSPNLNQEAQYF; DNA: TGTGCCGGCAGCTCCCCTAACCTGAACCAAGAGGCCCAGTACTTC
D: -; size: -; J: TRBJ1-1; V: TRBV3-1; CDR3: CASSTNVGNTEAFF; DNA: TGTGCCAGCAGCACCAACGTAGGGAACACTGAAGCTTTCTTT
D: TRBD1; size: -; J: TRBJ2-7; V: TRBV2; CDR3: CASSGRDRGGYEQYF; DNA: TGTGCCAGCAGTGGGCGGGACAGGGGAGGCTACGAGCAGTACTTC
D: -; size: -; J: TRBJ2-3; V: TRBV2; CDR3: CASSRRVGDTQYF; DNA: TGTGCCAGCAGTAGACGGGTTGGAGATACGCAGTATTTT
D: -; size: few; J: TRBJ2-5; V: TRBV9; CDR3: CASSVEVYGSGNEQYF; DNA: TGTGCCAGCAGCGTAGAAGTATACGGGAGTGGAAATGAGCAGTACTTC
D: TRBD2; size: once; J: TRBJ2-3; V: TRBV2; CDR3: CASSFGLADRDFADTQYF; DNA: TGTGCCAGCAGTTTCGGACTAGCGGACCGGGATTTCGCAGATACGCAGTATTTT
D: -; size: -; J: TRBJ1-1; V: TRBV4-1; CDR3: CASRRTGGSTEAFF; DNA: TGCGCCAGCAGACGGACGGGGGGCAGCACTGAAGCTTTCTTT
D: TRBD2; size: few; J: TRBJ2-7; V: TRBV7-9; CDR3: CASSHTRVAGSYEQYF; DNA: TGTGCCAGCAGCCATACTAGAGTAGCGGGGTCCTACGAGCAGTACTTC
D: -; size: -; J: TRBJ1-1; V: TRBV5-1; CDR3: CASSLAGWEEAFF; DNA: TGCGCCAGCAGCTTGGCGGGCTGGGAGGAAGCTTTCTTT
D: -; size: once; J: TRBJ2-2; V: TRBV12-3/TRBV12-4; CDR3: CASKAEAGTGELFF; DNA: TGTGCCAGCAAAGCAGAGGCTGGCACCGGGGAGCTGTTTTTT
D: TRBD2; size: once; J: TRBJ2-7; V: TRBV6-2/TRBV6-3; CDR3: CASNPGTSEYNEQYF; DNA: TGTGCCAGCAACCCCGGGACTAGCGAGTACAATGAGCAGTACTTC
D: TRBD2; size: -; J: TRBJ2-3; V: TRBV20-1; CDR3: CSARRLAGVLSDTQYF; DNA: TGCAGTGCTAGAAGACTAGCGGGAGTACTCTCTGATACGCAGTATTTT
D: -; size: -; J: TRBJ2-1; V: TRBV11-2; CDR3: CASSPWRSSYNEQFF; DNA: TGTGCCAGCAGTCCCTGGAGGAGCTCCTACAATGAGCAGTTCTTC
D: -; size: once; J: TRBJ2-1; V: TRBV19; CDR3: CASEEAGARDEQFF; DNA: TGTGCCAGTGAGGAGGCGGGCGCTAGGGATGAGCAGTTCTTC
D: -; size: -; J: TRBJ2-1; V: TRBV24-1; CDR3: CATSDLLGKAEQFF; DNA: TGTGCCACCAGTGATTTGCTAGGGAAGGCTGAGCAGTTCTTC
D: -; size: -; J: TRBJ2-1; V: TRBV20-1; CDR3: CSARVLGAVGRNEQFF; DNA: TGCAGTGCTAGAGTCCTTGGAGCGGTTGGGAGGAATGAGCAGTTCTTC
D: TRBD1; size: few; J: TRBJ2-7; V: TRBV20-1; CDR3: CSARPTRRQGPSYEQYF; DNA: TGCAGTGCCAGGCCCACGAGAAGACAGGGGCCTTCCTACGAGCAGTACTTC
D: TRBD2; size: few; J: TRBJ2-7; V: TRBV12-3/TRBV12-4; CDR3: CASSFASGRLGEQYF; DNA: TGTGCCAGCAGTTTTGCTAGCGGGAGACTCGGCGAGCAGTACTTC
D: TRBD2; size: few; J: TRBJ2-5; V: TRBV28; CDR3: CASSSPGGSQETQYF; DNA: TGTGCCAGCAGCTCCCCGGGAGGGAGCCAAGAGACCCAGTACTTC
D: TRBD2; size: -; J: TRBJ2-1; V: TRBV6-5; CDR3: CASSFVLAGGEQFF; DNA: TGTGCCAGCAGTTTTGTCTTGGCGGGAGGTGAGCAGTTCTTC
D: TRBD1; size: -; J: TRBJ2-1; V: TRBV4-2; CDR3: CASSQDGGQGSEQFF; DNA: TGTGCCAGCAGCCAAGATGGTGGACAGGGAAGTGAGCAGTTCTTC
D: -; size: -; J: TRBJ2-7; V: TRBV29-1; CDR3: CSVPVSGNSYEQYF; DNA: TGCAGCGTCCCCGTTAGCGGAAATAGCTACGAGCAGTACTTC
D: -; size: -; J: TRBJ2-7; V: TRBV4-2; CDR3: CASSQAGNPGDEQYF; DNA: TGTGCCAGCAGCCAAGCTGGCAATCCCGGGGACGAGCAGTACTTC
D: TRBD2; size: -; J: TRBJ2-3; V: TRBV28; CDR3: CASSLLASGGDTQYF; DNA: TGTGCCAGCAGTTTGCTAGCTAGCGGGGGGGATACGCAGTATTTT
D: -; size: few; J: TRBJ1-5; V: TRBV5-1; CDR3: CASSLDPWSNQPQHF; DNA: TGCGCCAGCAGCTTGGACCCCTGGAGCAATCAGCCCCAGCATTTT
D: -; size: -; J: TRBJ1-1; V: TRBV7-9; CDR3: CASSPRDGNTEAFF; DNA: TGTGCCAGCAGCCCCAGGGACGGGAACACTGAAGCTTTCTTT
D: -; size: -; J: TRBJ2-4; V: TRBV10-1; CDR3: CASSESDVKNIQYF; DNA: TGCGCCAGCAGTGAGTCCGATGTCAAAAACATTCAGTACTTC
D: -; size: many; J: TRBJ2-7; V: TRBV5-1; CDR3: CASSVDPNDEQYF; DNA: TGCGCCAGCAGCGTGGACCCAAACGACGAGCAGTACTTC
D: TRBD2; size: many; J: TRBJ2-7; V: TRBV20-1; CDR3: CSARGLAGEQYF; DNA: TGCAGTGCTAGGGGACTAGCTGGCGAGCAGTACTTC
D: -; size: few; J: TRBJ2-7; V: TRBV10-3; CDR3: CAINQPQGEQYF; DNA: TGTGCCATCAACCAACCGCAGGGCGAGCAGTACTTC
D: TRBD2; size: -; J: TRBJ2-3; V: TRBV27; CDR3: CASSLTGGLSGREIDTQYF; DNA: TGTGCCAGCAGTTTAACGGGGGGTCTGAGCGGGAGAGAGATAGATACGCAGTATTTT
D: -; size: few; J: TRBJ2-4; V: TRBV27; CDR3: CASSFKGGGNIQYF; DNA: TGTGCCAGCAGTTTTAAAGGGGGTGGAAACATTCAGTACTTC
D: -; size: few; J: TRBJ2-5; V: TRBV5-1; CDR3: CASSPEVTKETQYF; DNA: TGCGCCAGCAGCCCCGAGGTTACAAAAGAGACCCAGTACTTC
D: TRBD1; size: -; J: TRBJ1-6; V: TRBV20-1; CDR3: CSARSQGAMYNSPLHF; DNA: TGCAGTGCTAGATCGCAGGGGGCCATGTATAATTCACCCCTCCACTTT